The 4 T cell receptor beta chains below come from one sample, sequenced in a study of blood T cell repertoires in COVID-19. Sequenced by immunoSEQ multiplex PCR; TCRdb stores in-frame clones only, minus some. This sample has 200,000 to 250,000 clones, with around 82% found just once. The sequenced sample was peripheral blood. The receptor source for this set is a woman over 75 with active or convalescent COVID-19.

This clone was picked up a small number of times. V usage is TRBV18 and J usage is TRBJ2-7; 12 bases are shared with TRBD2. Trimming cost V 3 bases and J 5 bases; bases outside gene matches: 2. In germline, CDR1 is KGHSH, CDR2 LQKENI. This CDR3 contains 14 residues. CDR3 loop: CASSPGLAGHEQYF. In nucleotides, the CDR3 is TGTGCCAGCTCACCCGGACTAGCGGGGCACGAGCAGTACTTC.

V gene TRBV29-1 combines with J gene TRBJ2-1; 12 bases fit TRBD2. In germline, CDR1 is SQVTM, CDR2 ANQGSEA. The CDR3 extends over 14 amino acids. The V segment lost 4 bases and the J segment 6 bases; nucleotides outside the gene matches: 4. The CDR3 bases are TGCAGCGTTGCGACTAGCGGGAGTAGCAATGAGCAGTTCTTC. Encoded protein: CSVATSGSSNEQFF.

The chain links TRBV6-5 to TRBJ1-5, with D perhaps matching TRBD1 (5 bases). The CDR3 spans 14 residues. Germline V CDR1 and CDR2: MNHEY, SVGAGI. V shed 4 bases and J shed 2 bases, with 9 bases lying between them. The CDR3 DNA sequence: TGTGCCAGCAGTTCAGGGTTCGGCAATCAGCCCCAGCATTTT. Protein product: CASSSGFGNQPQHF.

CDR3 loop: CASSGGSNYGYTF. The CDR3 nucleotides read TGTGCCAGCAGTGGCGGGAGTAACTATGGCTACACCTTC. This chain uses TRBV12-3 or TRBV12-4 with TRBJ1-2, with D unclear. Trimming took off 5 bases at V and 1 base at J, with 8 bases between the two ends. CDR3 size: 13 residues.